In its sample, the clone carrying this T cell receptor beta chain was seen a few times. The CDR3 is made up of 14 amino acids. Germline values: CDR1 MRHNA, CDR2 SNTAGT. Losses at the gene ends were 7 bases for V and 8 bases for J; bases not matched to a gene: 9. These data originate in a study of shared clonotypes between healthy human individuals. Repertoires were generated with immunoSEQ multiplex PCR, while TCRdb's copy carries only in-frame clones and drops some. The sample records 450,000 to 650,000 clones, roughly four fifths being singletons. The receptor was isolated from a woman aged 40 to 55 in good health. Some clones in this sample may be carry-over from other donors' samples. This sequence joins TRBV6-4 and TRBJ2-2, with 8 bases fitting TRBD1. Sequenced: PBMCs. The CDR3 loop reads CASTPRGRGGELFF. CDR3 bases: TGTGCCAGCACGCCCAGGGGGCGCGGGGGGGAGCTGTTTTTT.